A single sample gave rise to the 17 T cell receptor beta chains below, sequenced in a study of cytomegalovirus exposure and HLA in healthy donors. Amplification used 60 Vbeta primers and 13 Jbeta primers. Sequencing used immunoSEQ multiplex PCR; TCRdb keeps in-frame clones, though not all of them. The sample consists of about 140,000 clones, nearly 90% of them appearing once. The sequenced material came from PBMCs. All receptors come from a woman in her thirties or forties in good health and CMV-seronegative.

The gene calls are TRBV9 and TRBJ1-2; D is undetermined. The germline V gene encodes CDR1 SGDLS and CDR2 YYNGEE. The CDR3 loop spans 15 amino acids. V lost 0 bases and J 7 bases, leaving 16 bases between the germline ends. CDR3: CASSVGVRQDSGYTF. The CDR3 region has the DNA TGTGCCAGCAGCGTAGGTGTGCGGCAGGACTCTGGCTACACCTTC.

The chain links TRBV15 to TRBJ2-5; the D is unclear. The end of the DNA is better explained by TRBJ2-7, so the J call may be wrong. Per the germline V gene, CDR1 is LNHNV and CDR2 is YYDKDF (reference sequence). The length of the CDR3 is 13 residues. CDR3 loop: CATSPAQNYEQYF. The CDR3 DNA is TGTGCCACCAGCCCAGCCCAAAACTACGAGCAGTACTTC.

V usage is TRBV9 and J usage is TRBJ2-3; 9 bases map to TRBD2. The V and J ends lost 0 bases and 5 bases, in that order; junction bases with no gene match: 10. CDR3 length: 17 residues. Germline values: CDR1 SGDLS, CDR2 YYNGEE. The DNA for the CDR3 is TGTGCCAGCAGCGTAGCCCCCGCGGGAGGGCAGGGAGATACGCAGTATTTT. Its translation is CASSVAPAGGQGDTQYF. Variable domain in full (rest from reference TRBV9 and TRBJ2-3): DSGVTQTPKHLITATGQRVTLRCSPRSGDLSVYWYQQSLDQGLQFLIQYYNGEERAKGNILERFSAQQFPDLHSELNLSSLELGDSALYFCASSVAPAGGQGDTQYFGPGTRLTVL.

The genes are TRBV28 and TRBJ2-7; TRBD1 agrees at 10 bases. The CDR3 has 14 residues. The J segment lost 4 bases and the V segment lost 6 bases, leaving 6 bases of the junction unmatched. The germline gives CDR1 MDHEN, CDR2 SYDVKM. The CDR3 nucleotides are TGTGCCAGCAGCTCGGGACAGGGGTGGTACGAGCAGTACTTC. It is translated as CASSSGQGWYEQYF.

This rearrangement joins TRBV9 to TRBJ2-2; the D gene is possibly TRBD2 (5 bases). V lost 4 bases, J lost 8 bases, and 12 bases lay in between. The CDR3 is made up of 13 amino acids. Germline V gene sequence: CDR1 SGDLS, CDR2 YYNGEE. DNA of the CDR3: TGTGCCAGCAGCCCTTTGGGAGTAGGGGAGCTGTTTTTT. This translates into CASSPLGVGELFF. The variable domain in full, completed from reference TRBV9 and TRBJ2-2, reads DSGVTQTPKHLITATGQRVTLRCSPRSGDLSVYWYQQSLDQGLQFLIQYYNGEERAKGNILERFSAQQFPDLHSELNLSSLELGDSALYFCASSPLGVGELFFGEGSRLTVL.

The chain has TRBV2 and TRBJ2-3; 7 positions match TRBD1. The length of the CDR3 is 16 residues. The junction had 10 bases not matched to a gene; V was cut back by 5 bases and J by 2 bases. Per the germline V gene, CDR1 is SNHLY and CDR2 is FYNNEI. In DNA form, the CDR3 reads TGTGCCAGCAGTACCGGGTCAGGGGGTCCCACAGATACGCAGTATTTT. Translating gives CASSTGSGGPTDTQYF.

V usage is TRBV27 and J usage is TRBJ1-1; 7 bases match TRBD1. The CDR3 has 16 residues. V lost 6 bases and J lost 0; bases outside the gene matches: 10. Germline V lookup: CDR1 MNHEY, CDR2 SMNVEV (reference sequence). This CDR3 reads CASSPTQGRMNTEAFF. Written as DNA, the CDR3 is TGTGCCAGCAGCCCGACACAGGGGAGGATGAACACTGAAGCTTTCTTT.

As regards this clone: One end of the junction fails to match germline, which may point to a read error. The gene calls are TRBV7-9 and TRBJ1-2; 12 bases are a match to TRBD1. Per the germline V gene, CDR1 is SEHNR and CDR2 is FQNEAQ (reference sequence). This CDR3 comprises 15 residues. The CDR3 is CSSSSSGTGGLGYTF. CDR3 nucleotide sequence: TGTTCCAGCAGCTCAAGTGGGACAGGGGGCTTGGGCTACACCTTC.

This chain uses TRBV11-3 with TRBJ2-1, with TRBD2 as a possible D gene (6 bases). The CDR3 runs 15 residues. V gave up 5 bases and J gave up 4 bases, with 15 bases separating them. Germline loops: CDR1 SGHNT, CDR2 YENEEA. The CDR3 coding sequence is TGTGCCAGCAGCGTCAGCGGAGGGGCATACAATGAGCAGTTCTTC. Amino acid sequence: CASSVSGGAYNEQFF.

The chain joins TRBV5-1 to TRBJ2-1; TRBD1 matches at 9 bases. J was trimmed by 10 bases and V by 3 bases; bases with no gene match: 8. The CDR3 extends over 14 amino acids. From germline, CDR1 is SGHRS and CDR2 YFSETQ. CDR3 region: CASSSGQGDGEQFF. DNA for the CDR3: TGCGCCAGCAGCTCGGGACAGGGAGATGGGGAGCAGTTCTTC. Full variable domain (rest looked up from reference TRBV5-1 and TRBJ2-1): KAGVTQTPRYLIKTRGQQVTLSCSPISGHRSVSWYQQTPGQGLQFLFEYFSETQRNKGNFPGRFSGRQFSNSRSEMNVSTLELGDSALYLCASSSGQGDGEQFFGPGTRLTVL.

V is TRBV5-1 and J is TRBJ1-1; 7 bases are shared with TRBD1. Germline V gene sequence: CDR1 SGHRS, CDR2 YFSETQ. The length of the CDR3 is 15 residues. The V gene end was trimmed by 7 bases and the J gene end by 0 bases; junction bases not matched to a gene: 9. The CDR3 DNA follows: TGCGCCAGCTCTCTTGGGGACAGCATGAACACTGAAGCTTTCTTT. It translates to CASSLGDSMNTEAFF.

This clone was recorded once. The gene calls are TRBV10-1 and TRBJ1-2; TRBD1 is a possible D gene (6 bases). CDR3 size: 15 residues. The V and J ends lost 7 bases and 0 bases respectively, with 15 bases between them. Germline CDR1 WNHNN, CDR2 SYGVQD (reference sequence). The CDR3 here is CASTRQAHPNYGYTF. The CDR3 DNA reads TGCGCCAGCACGAGACAGGCGCACCCTAACTATGGCTACACCTTC.

V and J are TRBV4-3 and TRBJ2-1, with 7 bases that match TRBD2. In germline, CDR1 is LGHNA, CDR2 YSLEER. CDR3 length equals 16 residues. With 0 bases clipped from V and 6 bases from J, the junction kept 8 bases outside the gene matches. The CDR3 spells CASSQDSGRLGNEQFF. CDR3 coding DNA: TGCGCCAGCAGCCAAGATTCCGGGAGGCTAGGCAATGAGCAGTTCTTC.

The chain links TRBV11-3 to TRBJ2-7, with D maybe TRBD1 (6 bases). Germline V gene sequence: CDR1 SGHNT, CDR2 YENEEA. Trimming left V 5 bases short and J 5 bases short, with 19 bases between. The CDR3 contains 15 residues. The CDR3 DNA sequence: TGTGCCAGCAGCCTGTCGGCAGGGGCAATCAACGAGCAGTACTTC. It translates to CASSLSAGAINEQYF.

V gene TRBV5-1 combines with J gene TRBJ1-3, with 7 positions matching TRBD1. V dropped 4 bases and J dropped 3; count of bases not matched to a gene: 7. This CDR3 region has 15 residues. Per germline, CDR1 SGHRS and CDR2 YFSETQ. The CDR3, as DNA: TGCGCCAGCAGCCAGGGGGTATCGGGTGGAAACACCATATATTTT. This translates into CASSQGVSGGNTIYF.

The chain combines TRBV5-6 with TRBJ2-1; D might be TRBD1 (6 bases). Germline V CDR1 and CDR2: SGHDT, YYEEEE. V was cut by 3 bases and J by 6 bases, with 16 bases left in between. The CDR3 is 15 residues long. CDR3: CASSWVPGHPNEQFF. CDR3 bases: TGTGCCAGCAGCTGGGTCCCGGGACACCCCAATGAGCAGTTCTTC.

This chain links TRBV7-9 with TRBJ2-5; possibly TRBD1 for D (6 bases). V lost 7 bases and J lost 3, with 9 bases in between. CDR1 SEHNR and CDR2 FQNEAQ come from the germline V gene (reference sequence). The CDR3 has 12 residues. CDR3 in DNA: TGTGCCAGCAACAGGGTCGAAGAGACCCAGTACTTC. Encoded protein: CASNRVEETQYF.